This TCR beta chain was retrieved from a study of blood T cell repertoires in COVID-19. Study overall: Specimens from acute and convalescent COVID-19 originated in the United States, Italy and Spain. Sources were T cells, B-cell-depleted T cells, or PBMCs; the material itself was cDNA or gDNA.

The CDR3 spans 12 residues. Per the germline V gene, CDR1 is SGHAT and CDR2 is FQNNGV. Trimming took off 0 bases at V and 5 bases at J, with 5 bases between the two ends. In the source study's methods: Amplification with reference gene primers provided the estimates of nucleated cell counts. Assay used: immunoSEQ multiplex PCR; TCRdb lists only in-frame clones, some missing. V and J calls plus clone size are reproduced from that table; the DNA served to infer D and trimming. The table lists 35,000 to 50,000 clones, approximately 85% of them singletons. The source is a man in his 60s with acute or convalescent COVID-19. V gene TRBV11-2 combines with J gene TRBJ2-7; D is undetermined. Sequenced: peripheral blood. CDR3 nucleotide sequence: TGTGCCAGCAGCTTAGACCGAGACGAGCAGTACTTC. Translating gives CASSLDRDEQYF.